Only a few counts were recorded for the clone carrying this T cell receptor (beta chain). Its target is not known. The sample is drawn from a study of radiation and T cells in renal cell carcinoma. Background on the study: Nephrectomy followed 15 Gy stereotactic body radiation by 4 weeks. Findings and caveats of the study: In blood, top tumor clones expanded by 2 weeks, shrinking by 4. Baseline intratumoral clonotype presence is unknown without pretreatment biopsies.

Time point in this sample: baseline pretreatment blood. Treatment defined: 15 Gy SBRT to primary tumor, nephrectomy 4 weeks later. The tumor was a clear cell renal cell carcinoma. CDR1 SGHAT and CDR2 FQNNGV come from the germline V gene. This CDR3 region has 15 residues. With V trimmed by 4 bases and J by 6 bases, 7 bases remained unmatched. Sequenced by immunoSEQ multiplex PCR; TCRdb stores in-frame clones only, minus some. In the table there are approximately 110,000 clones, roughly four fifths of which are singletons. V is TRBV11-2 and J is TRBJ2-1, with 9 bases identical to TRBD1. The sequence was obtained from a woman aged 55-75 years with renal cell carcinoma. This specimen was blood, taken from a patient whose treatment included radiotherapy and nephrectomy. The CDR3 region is CASSSQQGAFNEQFF. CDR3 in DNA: TGTGCCAGCAGCTCACAACAGGGGGCCTTCAATGAGCAGTTCTTC. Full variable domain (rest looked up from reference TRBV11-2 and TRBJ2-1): EAGVAQSPRYKIIEKRQSVAFWCNPISGHATLYWYQQILGQGPKLLIQFQNNGVVDDSQLPKDRFSAERLKGVDSTLKIQPAKLEDSAVYLCASSSQQGAFNEQFFGPGTRLTVL.